The 26 T cell receptor beta chains below come from one sample, sequenced in a study of blood T cell repertoires in COVID-19. Clones were read by immunoSEQ multiplex PCR, and TCRdb kept only the in-frame ones, dropping some. The sample shows tens of thousands of clones, roughly three quarters of them seen only once. Input material: peripheral blood. The receptors stem from a man aged 65-85 years with COVID-19, enrolled during active disease.

The chain joins TRBV7-2 to TRBJ2-7, with D possibly being TRBD2 (5 bases). V gave up 5 bases and J gave up 6 bases, with 11 bases separating them. CDR1 and CDR2 (germline): SGHTA, FQGNSA. This CDR3 spans 12 amino acids. The CDR3 region has the DNA TGTGCCAGCAGCCCCGGGATGTTCGAGCAGTACTTC. This gives the protein CASSPGMFEQYF.

The rearrangement links TRBV5-5 to TRBJ2-2; 9 bases are shared with TRBD1. The V gene end was trimmed by 3 bases and the J gene end by 3 bases; junction bases not matched to a gene: 3. The CDR3 contains 15 residues. Germline CDR1 reads SGHKS; CDR2 reads YYEKEE (reference sequence). CDR3 in DNA: TGTGCCAGCAGCTCCTGGGACAGGGACACCGGGGAGCTGTTTTTT. Encoded protein: CASSSWDRDTGELFF.

The chain is built from TRBV6-6 and TRBJ1-5; D remains ambiguous. Germline values: CDR1 MNHNY, CDR2 SVGAGI (reference sequence). The CDR3 loop spans 16 amino acids. The germline V and J ends were trimmed by 0 bases and 3 bases, with 12 bases remaining between them. CDR3 protein: CASSYSPQLYNQPQHF. CDR3 DNA: TGTGCCAGCAGTTACTCGCCACAGCTCTACAATCAGCCCCAGCATTTT.

In its sample, this clone was seen once. The chain uses TRBV19 and TRBJ1-5; D not resolved. The CDR3 extends over 12 amino acids. V was cut by 8 bases and J by 2 bases, with 7 bases left in between. The germline V gene encodes CDR1 LNHDA and CDR2 SQIVND (reference sequence). CDR3 DNA sequence: TGTGCCAGTTGGTCGGGCAATCAGCCCCAGCATTTT. Translation: CASWSGNQPQHF.

This clone showed up just a few times. The chain recombines TRBV5-5 with TRBJ1-2; the D gene is possibly TRBD1 (5 bases). Germline V gives CDR1 SGHKS, CDR2 YYEKEE (reference sequence). Trimming removed 2 bases at V and 8 bases at J, with 13 bases between. CDR3 length: 13 residues. The CDR3 protein is CASSLRQGFGYTF. CDR3 coding DNA: TGTGCCAGCAGCTTACGGCAGGGATTCGGCTACACCTTC.

The chain recombines TRBV5-5 with TRBJ1-5; no reliable D call. Trimming cost V 0 bases and J 4 bases, with 11 bases left between them. Germline assignment: CDR1 SGHKS and CDR2 YYEKEE (reference sequence). This CDR3 contains 15 residues. The chain's CDR3 is CASSLEGVGNQPQHF. The DNA of the CDR3 is TGTGCCAGCAGCTTGGAAGGAGTTGGGAATCAGCCCCAGCATTTT.

The genes are TRBV19 and TRBJ2-3; 8 bases match TRBD2. This CDR3 is built from 14 residues. Trimming cost V 5 bases and J 2 bases; bases outside gene matches: 3. CDR1 and CDR2 from the germline V gene are LNHDA and SQIVND (reference sequence). The DNA of the CDR3 is TGTGCCAGTAGTCCGGGAGGGCACACAGATACGCAGTATTTT. Translated: CASSPGGHTDTQYF. Drawing the rest from reference TRBV19 and TRBJ2-3, the complete variable domain is DGGITQSPKYLFRKEGQNVTLSCEQNLNHDAMYWYRQDPGQGLRLIYYSQIVNDFQKGDIAEGYSVSREKKESFPLTVTSAQKNPTAFYLCASSPGGHTDTQYFGPGTRLTVL.

V usage is TRBV11-3 and J usage is TRBJ2-3; 7 bases fit TRBD2. CDR3 size: 16 residues. Germline trimming cut 0 bases from V and 1 base from J; bases unmatched to any gene: 4. CDR1 is SGHNT and CDR2 is YENEEA in the germline V gene. CDR3 sequence reads: CASSLDGTSGTDTQYF. The DNA for the CDR3 is TGTGCCAGCAGCTTAGATGGAACTAGCGGCACAGATACGCAGTATTTT.

This clone has a single count. V and J are TRBV29-1 and TRBJ2-2; 9 nucleotides line up with TRBD2. V lost 4 bases to trimming and J lost 7 bases; unmatched junction nucleotides: 10. Germline assignment: CDR1 SQVTM and CDR2 ANQGSEA. CDR3 length: 15 amino acids. CDR3 nucleotides: TGCAGCGTTGTTGGCGGGAGGGCCGGGGACGGGGAGCTGTTTTTT. The encoded protein is CSVVGGRAGDGELFF.

The chain employs TRBV28 and TRBJ1-1; 8 bases align to TRBD1. The V gene's germline CDR1 is MDHEN and CDR2 SYDVKM. V shed 5 bases, J shed 3 bases, and the junction held 11 bases outside the gene matches. The CDR3 has 16 amino acids. In nucleotides, the CDR3 is TGTGCCAGCAGTCTACTGACAGGGGAATCGTACACTGAAGCTTTCTTT. As protein: CASSLLTGESYTEAFF.

The chain couples TRBV30 to TRBJ1-5; 11 bases map to TRBD1. V trimming: 5 bases; J trimming: 1 base; junction bases outside the gene matches: 7. The CDR3 is 16 residues long. CDR1 GTSNPN and CDR2 SVGIG come from the germline V gene (reference sequence). DNA of the CDR3: TGTGCCTGGTGTTCCGGGACAGGGGGAAGCAATCAGCCCCAGCATTTT. It specifies CAWCSGTGGSNQPQHF.

The chain recombines TRBV18 with TRBJ2-1; the match to TRBD2 covers 10 bases. This CDR3 comprises 15 residues. CDR1 KGHSH and CDR2 LQKENI come from the germline V gene. Trimming cost V 6 bases and J 0 bases; bases outside gene matches: 2. CDR3 sequence: CASSPSGSSYNEQFF. The DNA for the CDR3 is TGTGCCAGCTCTCCTAGCGGGAGCTCCTACAATGAGCAGTTCTTC.

The chain combines TRBV18 with TRBJ1-6; 8 nucleotides match TRBD1. This CDR3 has 14 amino acids. Germline V gene sequence: CDR1 KGHSH, CDR2 LQKENI. J was trimmed by 10 bases and V by 3 bases; bases with no gene match: 5. CDR3 amino acids: CASSPGQGNSPLHF. CDR3 bases: TGTGCCAGCTCACCCGGACAGGGAAACTCACCCCTCCACTTT. Full variable domain (remainder filled in from reference TRBV18 and TRBJ1-6): NAGVMQNPRHLVRRRGQEARLRCSPMKGHSHVYWYRQLPEEGLKFMVYLQKENIIDESGMPKERFSAEFPKEGPSILRIQQVVRGDSAAYFCASSPGQGNSPLHFGNGTRLTVT.

V is TRBV9 and J is TRBJ1-2; 8 nucleotides line up with TRBD1. CDR3 length equals 15 residues. CDR1 is SGDLS and CDR2 is YYNGEE in the germline V gene. The J segment lost 0 bases and the V segment lost 4 bases, leaving 5 bases of the junction unmatched. The CDR3 nucleotides read TGTGCCAGCAGCCCTTCAGGGGGCCCTAACTATGGCTACACCTTC. Its protein product is CASSPSGGPNYGYTF.

Only one count was recorded for this clone. The chain has TRBV28 and TRBJ2-7; possible D gene TRBD2, 6 bases. This CDR3 is built from 13 residues. Trimming shortened V by 2 bases and J by 3 bases, and 8 bases separated the two germline ends. The germline V gene has CDR1 MDHEN and CDR2 SYDVKM. The CDR3 DNA is TGTGCCAGCAGTTTAGGAGGGAGCTACGAGCAGTACTTC. This encodes CASSLGGSYEQYF.

CDR3 coding DNA: TGTGCCACCAGCAGAGAGGTAGCGGGAGGTCGAAGGAACACCGGGGAGCTGTTTTTT. Translating it yields CATSREVAGGRRNTGELFF. The V gene is TRBV15, the J gene TRBJ2-2, with 10 nucleotides matching TRBD2. Trimming at V came to 0 bases and at J to 1 base, leaving 8 bases not matched to a gene. From germline, CDR1 is LNHNV and CDR2 YYDKDF (reference sequence). The CDR3 contains 19 residues.

The chain employs TRBV27 and TRBJ2-7; 10 bases fit TRBD1. The germline gives CDR1 MNHEY, CDR2 SMNVEV (reference sequence). Trimming took 5 bases from V and 7 from J; bases not matched to a gene: 8. The CDR3 runs 14 residues. The CDR3 protein is CASSTRTGGGEQYF. Here the CDR3 DNA reads TGTGCCAGCAGTACGAGGACAGGGGGTGGGGAGCAGTACTTC.

V is TRBV7-2 and J is TRBJ2-2; TRBD1 is a possible D gene (5 bases). V lost 5 bases and J lost 3, with 16 bases in between. CDR1 is SGHTA and CDR2 is FQGNSA in the germline V gene. This CDR3 is 16 amino acids long. CDR3 in amino acids: CASSPPVGRDTGELFF. The DNA of the CDR3 is TGTGCCAGCAGCCCCCCGGTGGGGCGCGACACCGGGGAGCTGTTTTTT.

The chain couples TRBV7-9 to TRBJ1-1, with 9 bases that match TRBD1. Germline CDR1 is SEHNR and CDR2 is FQNEAQ (reference sequence). With V trimmed by 6 bases and J by 0 bases, 8 bases remained unmatched. The CDR3 contains 16 residues. CDR3 in DNA: TGTGCCAGCAGTCCCGGGACAGGGTTCATGAACACTGAAGCTTTCTTT. Its translation: CASSPGTGFMNTEAFF.

The chain has TRBV5-4 and TRBJ2-1; 9 nucleotides match TRBD2. The CDR3 is 17 residues long. The germline CDR1 and CDR2 sequences are SGHNT and YYREEE (reference sequence). Trimming removed 4 bases from V and 2 bases from J; junction bases left unmatched: 10. The CDR3 DNA reads TGTGCCAGCAGCCGATTTAGCGGGAGCACCCCCTACAATGAGCAGTTCTTC. It translates to CASSRFSGSTPYNEQFF. The whole variable domain, filled in from reference TRBV5-4 and TRBJ2-1, reads ETGVTQSPTHLIKTRGQQVTLRCSSQSGHNTVSWYQQALGQGPQFIFQYYREEENGRGNFPPRFSGLQFPNYSSELNVNALELDDSALYLCASSRFSGSTPYNEQFFGPGTRLTVL.

This clone was seen a handful of times. The chain is built from TRBV6-2 or TRBV6-3 and TRBJ2-3, with 13 bases lining up with TRBD2. Trimming took 7 bases from V and 2 from J; bases not matched to a gene: 6. The CDR3 runs to 16 residues. Per germline, CDR1 MNHEY and CDR2 SVGEGT. The CDR3, as DNA: TGTGCCAGCACCCCGGGACTAGCGGGGTACACAGATACGCAGTATTTT. Its protein is CASTPGLAGYTDTQYF.

This chain joins TRBV3-1 (or the pseudogene TRBV3-2) and TRBJ2-7, with TRBD1 matching over 9 bases. The CDR3 has 13 amino acids. V lost 3 bases, J lost 5 bases, and 2 bases stayed unmatched. Germline V gene sequence: CDR1 LGHDT, CDR2 YNNKEL (reference sequence). CDR3 nucleotide sequence: TGTGCCAGCAGCCACGACAGGGGGAACGAGCAGTACTTC. Its protein is CASSHDRGNEQYF.

The chain combines TRBV7-9 with TRBJ2-2; TRBD2 matches at 14 bases. Per the germline V gene, CDR1 is SEHNR and CDR2 is FQNEAQ (reference sequence). This CDR3 comprises 16 residues. Trimming at V came to 5 bases and at J to 6 bases, leaving 5 bases not matched to a gene. Here the CDR3 DNA reads TGTGCCAGCAGCCCACCGGGACTAGCGGGAGCCGGGGAGCTGTTTTTT. Encoded protein: CASSPPGLAGAGELFF.

The chain combines TRBV19 with TRBJ1-6; 8 bases map to TRBD1. Germline lookup yields CDR1 LNHDA and CDR2 SQIVND (reference sequence). Trimming cost V 7 bases and J 13 bases; bases outside gene matches: 15. The CDR3 is 15 residues long. CDR3 DNA sequence: TGTGCCAGTACCACGACCGGGACAGGCGACACTCCCCTCCACTTT. Its translation is CASTTTGTGDTPLHF.

The chain uses TRBV30 and TRBJ1-5; D is unresolved. CDR3 length equals 13 residues. Germline CDR1 is GTSNPN and CDR2 is SVGIG (reference sequence). The ends were cut back, 2 bases at V and 0 bases at J, with 5 bases in the middle. CDR3 DNA sequence: TGTGCCTGGAGTTCCAGTAGCAATCAGCCCCAGCATTTT. It specifies CAWSSSSNQPQHF.

The chain combines TRBV7-2 with TRBJ2-1; tentative D call: TRBD2 (5 bases). Looked up from germline, CDR1 is SGHTA and CDR2 is FQGNSA. The CDR3 runs to 18 residues. Trimming left V 2 bases short and J 1 base short, with 18 bases between. The CDR3 is CASSLLTSLGASYNEQFF. The CDR3 nucleotides read TGTGCCAGCAGCTTATTGACCAGCCTGGGAGCTTCCTACAATGAGCAGTTCTTC.